The 31 T cell receptor beta chains given below trace back to one sample, sequenced in a study of blood T cell repertoires in COVID-19. The assay was immunoSEQ multiplex PCR, and TCRdb's table has in-frame clones only and misses some. This sample has roughly 200,000 clones, with roughly four fifths found just once. Source material: PBMCs or T cells enriched from blood (not recorded which). The source of these receptors is a middle-aged man who had recovered from COVID-19.

V is TRBV4-3 and J is TRBJ1-4; D is unclear. V shed 0 bases and J shed 8 bases, with 16 bases lying between them. Germline V gene data show CDR1 as LGHNA and CDR2 as YSLEER. This CDR3 comprises 16 residues. The CDR3 loop is CASSQEPISGGEKLFF. Here the CDR3 DNA reads TGCGCCAGCAGCCAAGAACCTATCAGTGGCGGGGAAAAACTGTTTTTT.

This chain connects TRBV3-1 (or the pseudogene TRBV3-2) to TRBJ1-6, with D possibly being TRBD1 (5 bases). Trimming removed 0 bases from V and 6 bases from J, with 15 bases in between. Germline CDR1 and CDR2: LGHDT and YNNKEL (reference sequence). The CDR3 is 17 residues long. The CDR3 DNA is TGTGCCAGCAGCCAAGATTACGGGGACTGGGGTAATTCACCCCTCCACTTT. Protein product: CASSQDYGDWGNSPLHF.

The V and J genes are TRBV3-1 (or the pseudogene TRBV3-2) and TRBJ1-3; weak D call: TRBD1 (5 bases). Germline V lookup: CDR1 LGHDT, CDR2 YNNKEL (reference sequence). The CDR3 has 15 amino acids. The ends were cut back, 1 base at V and 10 bases at J, with 17 bases in the middle. CDR3 coding DNA: TGTGCCAGCAGCCAAGTGGATCCCTCTGCAGGGACCATATATTTT. It encodes CASSQVDPSAGTIYF.

The chain employs TRBV6-2 or TRBV6-3 and TRBJ2-7, with TRBD2 matching over 11 bases. CDR1 MNHEY and CDR2 SVGEGT come from the germline V gene. Trimming at V came to 4 bases and at J to 1 base, leaving 6 bases not matched to a gene. The CDR3 length is 16 residues. CDR3 DNA: TGTGCCAGCAGTTCCGGTCTAGCGGGAGGTTCCTACGAGCAGTACGTC. Its translation: CASSSGLAGGSYEQYV.

This clone was counted a single time. DNA for the CDR3: TGTGCCAGTAGTATGAGCCGGGGGACTAGGGACACCGGGGAGCTGTTTTTT. It translates to CASSMSRGTRDTGELFF. This rearrangement joins TRBV19 to TRBJ2-2, with 8 nucleotides matching TRBD2. The germline V gene has CDR1 LNHDA and CDR2 SQIVND (reference sequence). After removal of 3 bases from V and 3 bases from J, the junction contained 9 bases not matched to a gene. This CDR3 comprises 17 residues.

The V gene is TRBV19, the J gene TRBJ1-1; 8 bases are shared with TRBD1. This CDR3 is 16 amino acids long. Trimming removed 2 bases from V and 6 bases from J; junction bases left unmatched: 11. Germline V gene data show CDR1 as LNHDA and CDR2 as SQIVND (reference sequence). In DNA form, the CDR3 reads TGTGCCAGTAGTATATGGGGTGGGACAGGAAATTCTGAAGCTTTCTTT. Its translation is CASSIWGGTGNSEAFF.

The table lists this clone with many counts. This sequence joins TRBV19 and TRBJ1-1, with a possible D match to TRBD1 (5 bases). There are 20 residues in the CDR3. Germline V gene lookup returns CDR1 LNHDA and CDR2 SQIVND (reference sequence). V shed 0 bases and J shed 1 base, with 24 bases lying between them. CDR3 nucleotides: TGTGCCAGTAGTATAGACCCCTCTCGGGGGGGAATCCCCGGGAACACTGAAGCTTTCTTT. This encodes CASSIDPSRGGIPGNTEAFF. The complete variable domain, with remaining parts taken from reference TRBV19 and TRBJ1-1, reads DGGITQSPKYLFRKEGQNVTLSCEQNLNHDAMYWYRQDPGQGLRLIYYSQIVNDFQKGDIAEGYSVSREKKESFPLTVTSAQKNPTAFYLCASSIDPSRGGIPGNTEAFFGQGTRLTVV.

The V and J genes are TRBV29-1 and TRBJ1-2; D perhaps matches TRBD1 (5 bases). Trimming took off 4 bases at V and 4 bases at J, with 10 bases between the two ends. The CDR3 covers 12 residues. Germline CDR1 and CDR2: SQVTM and ANQGSEA. Here the CDR3 reads CSVGGGGYGYTF. The CDR3 DNA is TGCAGCGTTGGGGGGGGAGGCTATGGCTACACCTTC.

This clone occurred a few times. The chain joins TRBV3-1 (or the pseudogene TRBV3-2) to TRBJ2-7, with unresolved D. In germline, CDR1 is LGHDT, CDR2 YNNKEL (reference sequence). Trimming pared 1 base from V and 7 bases from J, leaving 14 bases between. This CDR3 has 14 residues. The CDR3 nucleotides are TGTGCCAGCAGCCAAGCACAGAGTACGGAAGAGCAGTACTTC. Amino acids: CASSQAQSTEEQYF.

There are a few counts of this clone. The rearrangement uses TRBV5-4 and TRBJ2-1; TRBD2 matches 7 bases. Germline values: CDR1 SGHNT, CDR2 YYREEE (reference sequence). The length of the CDR3 is 16 residues. The V segment lost 4 bases and the J segment 0 bases; nucleotides outside the gene matches: 7. As DNA, the CDR3 is TGTGCCAGCAGCGGGTGGGCGGGGGACTCCTACAATGAGCAGTTCTTC. It translates to CASSGWAGDSYNEQFF.

This clone was counted once. The chain couples TRBV19 to TRBJ1-5; TRBD1 aligns across 10 bases. The CDR3 is 14 residues long. Germline CDR1 is LNHDA and CDR2 is SQIVND (reference sequence). Germline trimming cut 7 bases from V and 7 bases from J; bases unmatched to any gene: 7. The CDR3 sequence is CASTPTGGGQPQHF. CDR3 sequence (DNA): TGTGCCAGTACACCGACAGGGGGCGGGCAGCCCCAGCATTTT.

The chain combines TRBV7-3 with TRBJ2-5; a weak D match, TRBD2 (7 bases). Trimming removed 4 bases at V and 4 bases at J, with 13 bases between. This CDR3 is built from 14 residues. CDR1 SGHTA and CDR2 FQGTGA come from the germline V gene. CDR3 in amino acids: CASSYQRGGETQYF. The CDR3 DNA reads as TGTGCCAGCAGCTATCAAAGGGGGGGAGAGACCCAGTACTTC. Looking up the rest from reference TRBV7-3 and TRBJ2-5 gives the full variable domain: GAGVSQTPSNKVTEKGKYVELRCDPISGHTALYWYRQSLGQGPEFLIYFQGTGAADDSGLPNDRFFAVRPEGSVSTLKIQRTERGDSAVYLCASSYQRGGETQYFGPGTRLLVL.

This clone has a single count. The CDR3 here is CASSSSGKTYEQYV. For the CDR3, the DNA is TGTGCCAGCAGTTCCAGCGGAAAAACCTACGAGCAGTACGTC. The V gene is TRBV6-2 or TRBV6-3, the J gene TRBJ2-7; possibly TRBD2 for D (5 bases). This CDR3 has 14 amino acids. Germline CDR1 is MNHEY and CDR2 is SVGEGT. V was pared by 4 bases and J by 2 bases, with 12 bases between.

V is TRBV25-1 and J is TRBJ1-2; TRBD1 might be the D (5 bases). The germline V gene has CDR1 MGHDK and CDR2 SYGVNS. This CDR3 spans 15 amino acids. V lost 2 bases to trimming and J lost 4 bases, with 14 bases between them. The CDR3 loop is CASSERAGQAYGYTF. CDR3 sequence (DNA): TGTGCCAGCAGTGAAAGGGCAGGGCAGGCCTATGGCTACACCTTC.

The chain employs TRBV9 and TRBJ2-5; the match to TRBD2 covers 12 bases. The trim removed 2 bases at V and 1 base at J, leaving 3 bases unmatched. The V gene's germline CDR1 is SGDLS and CDR2 YYNGEE. The CDR3 covers 16 residues. The CDR3 DNA sequence: TGTGCCAGCAGCGTTGGACTAGCGGGAATCCAAGAGACCCAGTACTTC. Residues: CASSVGLAGIQETQYF.

The V gene is TRBV24-1, the J gene TRBJ2-1; D is possibly TRBD2 (5 bases). The V end was cut by 3 bases, the J end by 6 bases, with 11 bases between. The germline CDR1 and CDR2 sequences are KGHDR and SFDVKD. CDR3 length equals 14 residues. The CDR3 region is CATSDRGSINEQFF. DNA for the CDR3: TGTGCCACCAGTGATCGGGGAAGCATCAATGAGCAGTTCTTC.

This chain links TRBV6-2 or TRBV6-3 with TRBJ1-2; D perhaps matches TRBD1 (6 bases). This CDR3 is built from 13 residues. The V end was cut by 4 bases, the J end by 0 bases, with 6 bases between. Germline V gene data show CDR1 as MNHEY and CDR2 as SVGEGT. CDR3: CASSWTANYGYTF. The CDR3 DNA is TGTGCCAGCAGTTGGACAGCTAACTATGGCTACACCTTC.

CDR3 nucleotide sequence: TGTGCCAGCAGGGGGCTCGCGCTAGCGGGAGACAGTGGGGAGCTGTTTTTT. Amino acid sequence: CASRGLALAGDSGELFF. The chain couples TRBV27 to TRBJ2-2; 10 nucleotides align to TRBD2. The germline gives CDR1 MNHEY, CDR2 SMNVEV (reference sequence). V was pared by 6 bases and J by 8 bases, with 15 bases of the junction left unmatched. The CDR3 sequence is 17 residues long.

The V gene is TRBV4-2, the J gene TRBJ1-2; D is unclear. Germline V gene sequence: CDR1 LGHNA, CDR2 YNFKEQ. With 4 bases removed from V and 8 bases from J, the gap between germline ends came to 20 bases. The CDR3 extends over 15 amino acids. DNA of the CDR3: TGTGCCAGCAGCCCAGAAGTGCGGCAGCCGGAAGGCTACACCTTC. Protein sequence: CASSPEVRQPEGYTF.

This chain's CDR3 is CASSVALAGGRETQYF. The CDR3, as DNA: TGTGCCAGCAGCGTAGCGCTAGCGGGAGGGAGGGAGACCCAGTACTTC. The chain joins TRBV9 to TRBJ2-5; TRBD2 matches at 12 bases. Germline lookup yields CDR1 SGDLS and CDR2 YYNGEE. V lost 0 bases, J lost 5 bases, and 5 bases stayed unmatched. The CDR3 spans 16 residues.

The rearrangement joins TRBV24-1 to TRBJ2-2; D may be TRBD2 (5 bases). Trimming stripped 9 bases from V and 0 bases from J, with 10 bases between. The CDR3 is 14 amino acids. The germline CDR1 and CDR2 sequences are KGHDR and SFDVKD. CDR3: CATETGSNTGELFF. CDR3 nucleotide sequence: TGTGCCACCGAAACGGGGTCGAACACCGGGGAGCTGTTTTTT.

The genes are TRBV3-1 (or the pseudogene TRBV3-2) and TRBJ1-2; TRBD1 matches 9 bases. This CDR3 spans 13 amino acids. V gave up 6 bases and J gave up 7 bases; unmatched junction bases: 6. Germline CDR1 is LGHDT and CDR2 is YNNKEL (reference sequence). The DNA for the CDR3 is TGTGCCAGCAGGTTGACAGGGGGGGTTGGCTACACCTTC. Residues: CASRLTGGVGYTF.

This clone was seen repeatedly, ten times or more. Sequence at one end of the junction differs from germline and may be a read error. This chain uses TRBV6-4 with TRBJ1-2, with 7 bases that match TRBD1. Germline CDR1 reads MRHNA; CDR2 reads SNTAGT. CDR3 length equals 13 residues. The CDR3 is CASTEVPGTALAF. The CDR3, as DNA: TGTGCCAGCACCGAGGTACCCGGGACAGCCCTAGCCTTC.

The gene calls are TRBV3-1 (or the pseudogene TRBV3-2) and TRBJ2-4, with 8 bases matching TRBD2. The CDR3 is 15 residues long. V shed 1 base, J shed 1 base, and the junction held 0 bases outside the gene matches. Germline CDR1 LGHDT, CDR2 YNNKEL (reference sequence). The CDR3 reads CASSQGGGAKNIQYF. DNA of the CDR3: TGTGCCAGCAGCCAAGGCGGGGGGGCCAAAAACATTCAGTACTTC.

This clone turned up a few times. This chain uses TRBV19 with TRBJ2-3; maybe TRBD1 (9 bases). Germline V CDR1 and CDR2: LNHDA, SQIVND (reference sequence). V was shortened by 5 bases and J by 3 bases, with 24 bases between the two germline ends. The CDR3 has 18 residues. CDR3 residues: CASSHPRGGTGMTDTQYF. The DNA for the CDR3 is TGTGCCAGTAGTCACCCACGGGGGGGGACAGGGATGACAGATACGCAGTATTTT.

The chain is built from TRBV5-1 and TRBJ2-7, with TRBD2 identical over 12 bases. V lost 9 bases and J lost 3; bases outside the gene matches: 7. This CDR3 has 14 amino acids. Germline CDR1 SGHRS, CDR2 YFSETQ. CDR3 amino acids: CANRTSGNSYEQYV. The CDR3 DNA is TGCGCCAACCGGACTAGCGGGAATAGCTACGAGCAGTACGTC.

V is TRBV5-1 and J is TRBJ2-1, with TRBD2 matching over 7 bases. CDR1 and CDR2 from the germline V gene are SGHRS and YFSETQ. J lost 4 bases, V lost 0 bases, and 7 bases had no gene match. CDR3 length: 16 residues. The DNA for the CDR3 is TGCGCCAGCAGCTTGGAAAGCGGGATTAAGTACAATGAGCAGTTCTTC. Its protein is CASSLESGIKYNEQFF.

The genes are TRBV5-1 and TRBJ1-2; D ambiguous. The CDR3 loop spans 15 amino acids. CDR1 is SGHRS and CDR2 is YFSETQ in the germline V gene. Trimming took off 4 bases at V and 2 bases at J, with 15 bases between the two ends. CDR3 nucleotide sequence: TGCGCCAGCAGCATGGTCACCGCGGGGAACTATGGCTACACCTTC. Its protein product is CASSMVTAGNYGYTF.

In its sample, this clone was seen a few times. V gene TRBV4-3 combines with J gene TRBJ1-3; D is unresolved. Trimming shortened V by 0 bases and J by 3 bases, and 15 bases separated the two germline ends. Germline V gene sequence: CDR1 LGHNA, CDR2 YSLEER. The CDR3 runs 17 residues. CDR3 residues: CASSQDIGFLFGNTIYF. CDR3 DNA: TGCGCCAGCAGCCAAGATATCGGGTTTTTATTTGGAAACACCATATATTTT.

The V call is TRBV6-5, the J call TRBJ1-4, with D perhaps TRBD1 (6 bases). V lost 6 bases to trimming and J lost 5 bases, with 10 bases between them. This CDR3 has 13 residues. Germline loops: CDR1 MNHEY, CDR2 SVGAGI. CDR3 DNA: TGTGCCAGCAGGCCTACAGGGAATGAAAAACTGTTTTTT. Translating it yields CASRPTGNEKLFF.

V gene TRBV19 combines with J gene TRBJ1-4, with a possible D match to TRBD1 (6 bases). The ends were cut back, 5 bases at V and 4 bases at J, with 8 bases in the middle. Germline CDR1 is LNHDA and CDR2 is SQIVND (reference sequence). The CDR3 extends over 13 amino acids. CDR3 loop: CASSSQGNEKLFF. In DNA form, the CDR3 reads TGTGCCAGTAGTTCACAGGGTAATGAAAAACTGTTTTTT.